The rows below give T cell receptor beta chains drawn from one sample of a study of cytomegalovirus exposure and HLA in healthy donors. The data were produced by immunoSEQ multiplex PCR, yet TCRdb's version contains in-frame clones alone and is incomplete. Here the sample spans 150,000 to 160,000 clones, approximately 80% being singletons. Sequencing was performed on PBMCs. These receptors came from a woman aged 35 to 49 in good health and CMV-seronegative. Both conserved end residues are part of each CDR3. Fields, in order: V gene, clone size, J gene, D gene, CDR3 DNA, CDR3 protein. A D gene is named only where the DNA matches it firmly. Some rows have no size entry. The others give once, few or many, or a class for an expanded clone.

TRBV6-1	few	TRBJ1-1	.	TGTGCCAGCAGTCAGACTGCGAGCTCTGAAGCTTTCTTT	CASSQTASSEAFF
TRBV6-5	.	TRBJ2-5	.	TGTGCCAGCAGCCCCTTGGCCGCCAAGACCCAGTACTTC	CASSPLAAKTQYF
TRBV7-9	.	TRBJ2-1	TRBD2	TGTGCCAGCAGCTTAGTGGGAGGGTCCTACAATGAGCAGTTCTTC	CASSLVGGSYNEQFF
TRBV5-6	.	TRBJ2-1	TRBD2	TGTGCCAGCAGCTTGGCTAGCGGGAGTTCCTACAATGAGCAGTTCTTC	CASSLASGSSYNEQFF
TRBV5-1	.	TRBJ1-5	TRBD1	TGCGCCAGCAGCTGGACAGGGGGCAATCAGCCCCAGCATTTT	CASSWTGGNQPQHF
TRBV28	.	TRBJ2-7	TRBD1	TGTGCCAGCAGTTCACAGGGGATCTACGAGCAGTACTTC	CASSSQGIYEQYF
TRBV6-6	.	TRBJ1-5	.	TGTGCCAGCACGGGGGTAGGTCAGCCCCAGCATTTT	CASTGVGQPQHF
TRBV5-1	.	TRBJ2-1	TRBD1	TGCGCCAGCAGCCCTGAGCCGCCCGGACAGGGGTCCTACAATGAGCAGTTCTTC	CASSPEPPGQGSYNEQFF
TRBV28	few	TRBJ1-2	.	TGTGCCAGCAGTTTTGGGGGGGAGGAAGGTGGCTACACCTTC	CASSFGGEEGGYTF
TRBV5-6	.	TRBJ1-5	.	TGTGCCAGCAGCTCGGGGAGGGATGGTAGCAATCAGCCCCAGCATTTT	CASSSGRDGSNQPQHF
TRBV28	.	TRBJ1-4	TRBD1	TGTGCCAGCAGCCTCGCTGGGACAGGGCGTGAAAAACTGTTTTTT	CASSLAGTGREKLFF
TRBV27	.	TRBJ1-1	.	TGTGCCAGCAGTTCAGGGCTGCGCACTGAAGCTTTCTTT	CASSSGLRTEAFF
TRBV28	.	TRBJ1-4	.	TGTGCCAGCAGTTCCAACCGGGACATGGGGGGGGAAAAACTGTTTTTT	CASSSNRDMGGEKLFF
TRBV5-4	.	TRBJ2-7	TRBD2	TGTGCCAGCAGCGGTGGGACTAGCGGGAGGAACTTCTACGAGCAGTACTTC	CASSGGTSGRNFYEQYF
TRBV28	.	TRBJ1-2	.	TGTGCCAGCAGTCCTGACAGGCATCACGGTAACTATGGCTACACCTTC	CASSPDRHHGNYGYTF